This T cell receptor (beta chain) was identified in a study of siplizumab effects on memory and regulatory T cells (dated by TCRdb to between 2018 and 2021). About the study as a whole: The effect of the anti-CD2 antibody siplizumab on alloreactive T-cell subsets was examined in allogeneic mixed lymphocyte reactions constructed from human PBMCs.

Summary of the overall study and its limitations: The cumulative frequency of alloreactive sequences traceable to unstimulated CD4+ memory T cells was significantly reduced by siplizumab. Among mappable alloreactive CD4+ clones, the Treg-derived fraction averaged approximately 63% with siplizumab versus approximately 27% in control reactions. About 75-95% of proliferating CD4+ or CD8+ clones could not be given a naive or memory phenotype. Whether proliferating Tregs from siplizumab cultures actually had suppressive function was not functionally confirmed. Because sequences below about 10^-5 frequency were poorly captured, only a minor fraction of alloreactive clones could be mapped to unstimulated subsets. Unstimulated naive T cells appeared to be more diverse than memory T cells, and naive cells seemed to make a substantial contribution to the alloresponse.

Library generation was performed with the immunoSEQ multiplex PCR assay. The deep sequencing platform assayed about 10^5 TCR templates per sample. Genomic DNA extracted from sorted T cells was used for TCRbeta CDR3 sequencing. The source study handled its data this way. The R programming language was used for clonal analysis of the TCRbeta CDR3 data. Unstimulated samples were compared with post-reaction CFSE-low samples to define alloreactive CD4+ and CD8+ clones. Regulatory or non-regulatory origin was assigned to alloreactive CD4+ clones by matching of sequences to sorted unstimulated Treg and non-Treg repertoires. The table was pulled from immuneACCESS by TCRdb, which kept in-frame rearrangements only. Such tables lose some clones; where checked, under half of the loss comes from unresolved V genes, and the rest has no known cause. V, J and clone size were drawn from that table, and D and trimming were deduced from the DNA. The sample yields about 120,000 clones; approximately 94% were counted once. The ten largest account for roughly 1.5% of the sample.

Worth noting for this clone: Its binding antigen is unknown. The input lacks base qualities; no much larger clone sits a single base away.

The CDR3 holds 14 amino acids from the cysteine to the phenylalanine. This entry keeps only the CDR3 DNA: 42 bases, framed from base 1. CDR1 SGHTA and CDR2 FQGTGA were looked up in the germline V gene. Compared with germline, V lacks 4 bases and J lacks 8 bases; bases without a gene match: 8. TCRbeta CDR3 sequencing was performed on sorted unstimulated T cells and on proliferating T cells recovered from mixed lymphocyte reactions. Fresh whole blood from some eleven HLA-typed healthy donors was used to isolate PBMCs. To map where alloreactive clones came from, unstimulated CD4+ non-regulatory T cells were FACS-sorted.

The rearrangement joined TRBV7-3 to TRBJ1-2, and 9 junctional nucleotides match TRBD1. The source material was non-Treg CD4+ T cells sorted from blood. Reading the label with the study, this specimen's cell subset or site is: FACS-sorted unstimulated CD4+ non-regulatory T cells. The sequence was obtained from a human donor in good health. The DNA is as follows: TGTGCCAGCAGCTCCGAGGACAGGGGAGGCGGCTACACCTTC. Translated, it gives CASSSEDRGGGYTF.